Sequencing of this T cell receptor (beta chain) was carried out in a study of cytomegalovirus exposure and HLA in healthy donors. Study outcomes and limitations: As a later analysis showed, a missense DCLRE1C variant was linked to trimming of TCR beta V- and J-genes.

V gave up 6 bases and J gave up 3 bases; unmatched junction bases: 10. The germline CDR1 and CDR2 sequences are SNHLY and FYNNEI. The CDR3 has 18 residues. Use of 60 Vbeta and 13 Jbeta primers characterized the PCR. TCRdb's table, derived via immunoSEQ multiplex PCR, lists solely in-frame clones and lacks some. This sample has 110,000 to 150,000 clones, with roughly 76% found just once. A word on this clone: Its matching antigen is unknown.

The sequencing input was PBMCs. The J gene is TRBJ2-4, the V gene TRBV2, with 14 bases lining up with TRBD2. The TCR comes from a female donor in good health and CMV-seronegative. CDR3 protein: CASRAGTSGGFGKNIQYF. The CDR3 DNA is TGTGCCAGCAGAGCCGGGACTAGCGGGGGATTTGGCAAAAACATTCAGTACTTC.